The 8 T cell receptor beta chains below come from one sample, sequenced in a study of blood T cell repertoires in COVID-19. Assay: immunoSEQ multiplex PCR; the TCRdb copy retains only in-frame clones and omits some. Among about 160,000 clones listed, roughly 80% were seen once. Material: PBMCs or T cells enriched from blood (not recorded which). Receptors originate from a woman in her fifties or sixties who had recovered from COVID-19.

The rearrangement joins TRBV7-8 to TRBJ1-4; tentatively, D is TRBD1 (5 bases). Germline V CDR1 and CDR2: SGHVS, FQNEAQ. Trimming pared 5 bases from V and 5 bases from J, leaving 21 bases between. The CDR3 contains 17 residues. DNA of the CDR3: TGTGCCAGCAGCCTTGCCCCAGGGCTAGTGGCGAATGAAAAACTGTTTTTT. Translated, it gives CASSLAPGLVANEKLFF.

This clone was recorded only once. The chain employs TRBV19 and TRBJ1-6; 8 bases match TRBD1. The V gene end was trimmed by 6 bases and the J gene end by 7 bases; junction bases not matched to a gene: 11. Germline CDR1 is LNHDA and CDR2 is SQIVND (reference sequence). The CDR3 consists of 16 residues. CDR3 sequence reads: CASRIIPGQVNSPLHF. CDR3 sequence (DNA): TGTGCCAGTAGGATCATTCCGGGACAGGTGAATTCACCCCTCCACTTT.

This clone has a handful of counts. This chain links TRBV3-1 (or the pseudogene TRBV3-2) with TRBJ1-3; no clear D gene. CDR1 and CDR2 (germline): LGHDT, YNNKEL (reference sequence). The CDR3 totals 14 residues. V lost 3 bases and J 0 bases, leaving 6 bases between the germline ends. The CDR3 DNA is TGTGCCAGCAGCCAGGGCTACTCTGGAAACACCATATATTTT. Its protein is CASSQGYSGNTIYF.

The chain carries TRBV28 and TRBJ1-2; maybe TRBD1 (6 bases). The CDR3 is 12 amino acids. The V end lost 4 bases, the J end lost 6 bases, and 9 bases lay between the germline ends. The germline V gene has CDR1 MDHEN and CDR2 SYDVKM. The CDR3 nucleotides are TGTGCCAGCAGTTCCAGACAGGATGGCTACACCTTC. This encodes CASSSRQDGYTF.

The CDR3 DNA is TGCGCCAGCAGCTGGGCTCCCGGGACTAGCGGGAGTCCGGAACAGTACTTC. This encodes CASSWAPGTSGSPEQYF. The V gene is TRBV5-1, the J gene TRBJ2-7; 14 bases match TRBD2. Germline V gives CDR1 SGHRS, CDR2 YFSETQ. This CDR3 contains 17 residues. The V and J ends lost 3 bases and 10 bases, in that order; junction bases with no gene match: 15.

The chain combines TRBV4-2 with TRBJ1-6, with TRBD1 as a possible D gene (6 bases). The germline CDR1 and CDR2 sequences are LGHNA and YNFKEQ. Trimming pared 4 bases from V and 4 bases from J, leaving 17 bases between. The CDR3 totals 17 residues. In DNA, the CDR3 is TGTGCCAGCAGCCTAGGCGTTCCCAGGGGATATAATTCACCCCTCCACTTT. This translates into CASSLGVPRGYNSPLHF.

The chain employs TRBV6-2 or TRBV6-3 and TRBJ2-1, with 13 bases identical to TRBD2. The CDR3 has 15 amino acids. J gave up 8 bases and V 2 bases, and 3 bases lay outside the gene matches. Germline CDR1 reads MNHEY; CDR2 reads SVGEGT. CDR3 loop: CASSYTSGRGDEQFF. The CDR3, as DNA: TGTGCCAGCAGTTACACTAGCGGGAGGGGCGATGAGCAGTTCTTC.

V and J are TRBV29-1 and TRBJ1-1; a weak D match, TRBD1 (5 bases). Germline V lookup: CDR1 SQVTM, CDR2 ANQGSEA. Trimming removed 4 bases from V and 11 bases from J, with 17 bases in between. The CDR3 spans 12 residues. In DNA form, the CDR3 reads TGCAGCGTTGGACGGGGGGAAGGGATGGCTTTCTTT. Protein: CSVGRGEGMAFF.